Listed here are 20 T cell receptor beta chains from one sample, sequenced in a study of vaccination effects on CD4 cells after COVID-19. What these receptors recognize is not known. Here immunoSEQ multiplex PCR was the method, and the copy in TCRdb shows in-frame clones only, minus some. The sample lists about 41,000 clones, under 75% occurring once. Sequencing followed a ViraFEST assay step that expanded antigen-specific CD4+ T cells with viral peptide pools. It was after approximately 10 days of culture that CD4+ T cells were isolated. Nucleocapsid antibody tests were negative, and the vaccine recipients had no prior SARS-CoV-2 infection. The sequencing here drew on CD4+ T cells from PBMCs cultured with HCoV-OC43 spike peptides, taken before COVID-19 vaccination. Indicated subset: HCoV-OC43 spike overlapping peptide pool stimulation. Receptors were obtained from a human donor who received a COVID-19 vaccine.

This clone showed up just a few times. The V gene is TRBV3-1 (or the pseudogene TRBV3-2), the J gene TRBJ1-6; D possibly corresponds to TRBD1 (5 bases). With 4 bases removed from V and 7 bases from J, the gap between germline ends came to 11 bases. CDR3 length equals 14 residues. Germline V gene lookup returns CDR1 LGHDT and CDR2 YNNKEL (reference sequence). CDR3 DNA sequence: TGTGCCAGCAGCCGGGGCCCGGGGAATTCACCCCTCCACTTT. Translating gives CASSRGPGNSPLHF.

In its sample, this clone was seen once. The chain uses TRBV10-3 and TRBJ1-5, with no clear D. V was shortened by 3 bases and J by 3 bases, with 12 bases between the two germline ends. The CDR3 is made up of 15 amino acids. Germline CDR1 ENHRY, CDR2 SYGVKD. The CDR3 loop reads CAISEGRNSNQPQHF. In nucleotides, the CDR3 is TGTGCCATCAGTGAAGGCAGGAACTCCAATCAGCCCCAGCATTTT.

V and J are TRBV4-1 and TRBJ1-4; TRBD1 matches 7 bases. Germline V gene data show CDR1 as MGHRA and CDR2 as YSYEKL. V lost 3 bases and J lost 7; bases outside the gene matches: 8. The CDR3 contains 15 residues. The CDR3 DNA reads as TGCGCCAGCAGCCAGATACAGGGGAGAGGTGAAAAACTGTTTTTT. Its translation: CASSQIQGRGEKLFF.

This clone was seen more than once but under ten times. The chain links TRBV7-6 to TRBJ1-2; 8 nucleotides align to TRBD1. The V segment lost 5 bases and the J segment 5 bases; nucleotides outside the gene matches: 7. CDR1 and CDR2 from the germline V gene are SGHVS and FNYEAQ. The CDR3 sequence is 14 residues long. The DNA of the CDR3 is TGTGCCAGCAGCCCAGGACAGGGCGGGTATGGCTACACCTTC. Protein: CASSPGQGGYGYTF.

The rearrangement links TRBV19 to TRBJ1-2, with D hard to call. The germline V gene encodes CDR1 LNHDA and CDR2 SQIVND (reference sequence). Trimming removed 11 bases from V and 8 bases from J, with 18 bases in between. CDR3 length equals 12 residues. The CDR3: CAGSGRRAGYTF. The CDR3 DNA is TGTGCCGGGAGTGGACGGAGAGCAGGCTACACCTTC.

The chain uses TRBV27 and TRBJ2-7, with 11 bases matching TRBD2. J gave up 3 bases and V 4 bases, and 5 bases lay outside the gene matches. CDR1 and CDR2 from the germline V gene are MNHEY and SMNVEV (reference sequence). This CDR3 is built from 15 residues. The CDR3 DNA follows: TGTGCCAGCAGTTCCAGGACTAGCGGGTACTACGAGCAGTACTTC. Translation: CASSSRTSGYYEQYF.

This chain connects TRBV5-1 to TRBJ2-5, with TRBD2 matching over 10 bases. Germline V lookup: CDR1 SGHRS, CDR2 YFSETQ. Trimming at V came to 5 bases and at J to 4 bases, leaving 5 bases not matched to a gene. This CDR3 spans 14 amino acids. The CDR3 loop is CASRLAGLGETQYF. The CDR3 coding sequence is TGCGCCAGCAGACTAGCGGGGCTTGGAGAGACCCAGTACTTC.

In its sample, this clone was seen a few times. J is TRBJ2-7 and V is TRBV6-6, with a weak D call TRBD2 (6 bases). Germline-derived CDR1 and CDR2 are MNHNY and SVGAGI (reference sequence). The CDR3 consists of 14 residues. Trimming removed 5 bases from V and 2 bases from J, with 13 bases in between. Written as DNA, the CDR3 is TGTGCCAGCAGTCCCCACGGAGGGACCTACGAGCAGTACTTC. Its protein is CASSPHGGTYEQYF.

This clone has more than one count but fewer than ten. One end of the junction varies from germline; a read error may be responsible. The J gene is TRBJ2-1, the V gene TRBV7-9, with 8 bases identical to TRBD2. Germline CDR1 is SEHNR and CDR2 is FQNEAQ (reference sequence). This CDR3 comprises 13 residues. The CDR3 DNA reads as TGTGCCAGCAGCCTAGCGGGCCTCAATGAGCAGTTCTTC. Its protein is CASSLAGLNEQFF.

V and J are TRBV4-3 and TRBJ1-3, with D uncertain. The CDR3 is made up of 17 amino acids. Trimming left V 3 bases short and J 0 bases short, with 15 bases between. The germline V gene has CDR1 LGHNA and CDR2 YSLEER. The CDR3 here is CASSQGSSASSGNTIYF. The DNA for the CDR3 is TGCGCCAGCAGCCAGGGTTCGTCGGCGAGCTCTGGAAACACCATATATTTT.

This chain uses TRBV5-1 with TRBJ2-3; the match to TRBD2 covers 8 bases. J gave up 3 bases and V 4 bases, and 4 bases lay outside the gene matches. The CDR3 sequence is 14 residues long. Germline CDR1 SGHRS, CDR2 YFSETQ. CDR3 DNA: TGCGCCAGCAGCGGGGGACTAGTTACAGATACGCAGTATTTT. Translated: CASSGGLVTDTQYF.

CDR3 in amino acids: CASSPRLAGGRADTQYF. DNA of the CDR3: TGTGCCAGCAGCCCACGACTAGCGGGGGGGCGGGCAGATACGCAGTATTTT. The chain joins TRBV3-1 (or the pseudogene TRBV3-2) to TRBJ2-3; 14 bases agree with TRBD2. The CDR3 contains 17 residues. Germline V gene sequence: CDR1 LGHDT, CDR2 YNNKEL (reference sequence). The V gene end was trimmed by 4 bases and the J gene end by 4 bases; junction bases not matched to a gene: 7.

The chain combines TRBV12-3 or TRBV12-4 with TRBJ2-1; D not resolved. Trimming shortened V by 5 bases and J by 6 bases, and 11 bases separated the two germline ends. The CDR3 consists of 13 residues. CDR3 DNA: TGTGCCAGCAGTCCCCGCAGATCCAATGAGCAGTTCTTC. This gives the protein CASSPRRSNEQFF.

V gene TRBV10-3 combines with J gene TRBJ1-1; 8 bases agree with TRBD1. V lost 9 bases and J lost 7; bases outside the gene matches: 4. Germline CDR1 ENHRY, CDR2 SYGVKD. The CDR3 runs 11 residues. CDR3 loop: CAMTTGDEAFF. The DNA for the CDR3 is TGTGCCATGACGACAGGGGATGAAGCTTTCTTT.

This chain connects TRBV28 to TRBJ2-1; D gene ambiguous. Germline assignment: CDR1 MDHEN and CDR2 SYDVKM. The CDR3 contains 12 residues. V was pared by 7 bases and J by 2 bases, with 6 bases between. The CDR3 protein is CASKDTYNEQFF. CDR3 DNA sequence: TGTGCCAGCAAAGACACCTACAATGAGCAGTTCTTC. Full variable domain (outside the CDR3, taken from reference TRBV28 and TRBJ2-1): DVKVTQSSRYLVKRTGEKVFLECVQDMDHENMFWYRQDPGLGLRLIYFSYDVKMKEKGDIPEGYSVSREKKERFSLILESASTNQTSMYLCASKDTYNEQFFGPGTRLTVL.

This clone was seen only a few times. V and J are TRBV12-3 or TRBV12-4 and TRBJ1-1; no clear D gene. Trimming shortened V by 1 base and J by 1 base, and 4 bases separated the two germline ends. CDR3 size: 13 residues. The CDR3 reads CASSLGKNTEAFF. CDR3 coding DNA: TGTGCCAGCAGTTTAGGAAAGAACACTGAAGCTTTCTTT.

V usage is TRBV6-5 and J usage is TRBJ2-7; D may be TRBD2 (7 bases). The CDR3 runs to 14 residues. V dropped 7 bases and J dropped 0 bases, with 13 bases sitting between them. CDR1 and CDR2 from the germline V gene are MNHEY and SVGAGI. CDR3 nucleotides: TGTGCCAGCACCCCACGGGGGGCCTCCTACGAGCAGTACTTC. This translates into CASTPRGASYEQYF.

This clone was observed a few times. The chain joins TRBV7-2 to TRBJ2-7, with 7 bases aligning to TRBD1. The V gene end was trimmed by 5 bases and the J gene end by 3 bases; junction bases not matched to a gene: 7. In germline, CDR1 is SGHTA, CDR2 FQGNSA. The CDR3 is 14 residues long. The CDR3 region is CASSLMTGSYEQYF. DNA of the CDR3: TGTGCCAGCAGCCTAATGACAGGGAGCTACGAGCAGTACTTC.

This chain connects TRBV6-6 to TRBJ1-2, with a weak D call TRBD1 (5 bases). Trimming shortened V by 2 bases and J by 7 bases, and 11 bases separated the two germline ends. Looked up from germline, CDR1 is MNHNY and CDR2 is SVGAGI (reference sequence). The CDR3 has 13 residues. The CDR3: CASSYEGKSGYTF. The CDR3 coding sequence is TGTGCCAGCAGTTACGAGGGGAAGAGTGGCTACACCTTC.

This clone has a handful of counts. The rearrangement joins TRBV29-1 to TRBJ2-3; the D gene is possibly TRBD1 (6 bases). This CDR3 is built from 14 residues. Deletions cut 3 bases from V and 0 bases from J, with 10 bases between. Germline V gene sequence: CDR1 SQVTM, CDR2 ANQGSEA. CDR3 coding DNA: TGCAGCGTTGACTACAGGGCTAGCACAGATACGCAGTATTTT. This encodes CSVDYRASTDTQYF.